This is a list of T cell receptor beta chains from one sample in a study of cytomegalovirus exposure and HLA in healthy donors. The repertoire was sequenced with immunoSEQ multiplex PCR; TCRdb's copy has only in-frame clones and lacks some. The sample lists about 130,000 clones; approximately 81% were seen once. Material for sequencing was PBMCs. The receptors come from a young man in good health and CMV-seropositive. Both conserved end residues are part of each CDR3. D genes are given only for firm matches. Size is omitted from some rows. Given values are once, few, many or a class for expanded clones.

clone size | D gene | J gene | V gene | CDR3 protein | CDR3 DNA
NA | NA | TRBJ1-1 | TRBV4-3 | CASSQGGLAFF | TGCGCCAGCAGCCAGGGGGGTTTAGCTTTCTTT
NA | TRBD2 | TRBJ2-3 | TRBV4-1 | CASSSTTSGTTTDTQYF | TGCGCCAGCAGCAGCACGACTAGCGGGACGACCACAGATACGCAGTATTTT
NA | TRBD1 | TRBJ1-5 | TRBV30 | CAWSVPIGSGQGNQPQHF | TGTGCCTGGAGTGTACCCATAGGTTCCGGACAGGGCAATCAGCCCCAGCATTTT
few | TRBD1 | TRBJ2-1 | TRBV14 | CASSFGQGIGGEQFF | TGTGCCAGCAGCTTCGGACAGGGGATCGGCGGTGAGCAGTTCTTC
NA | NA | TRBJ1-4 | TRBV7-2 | CASTSAGGTGEKLFF | TGTGCCAGCACCTCCGCGGGAGGGACGGGCGAAAAACTGTTTTTT
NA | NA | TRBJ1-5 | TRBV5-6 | CASSPGGQPQHF | TGTGCCAGCAGCCCGGGGGGGCAGCCCCAGCATTTT
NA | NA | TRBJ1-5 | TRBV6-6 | CASSWGGPQHF | TGTGCCAGCAGTTGGGGGGGGCCCCAGCATTTT
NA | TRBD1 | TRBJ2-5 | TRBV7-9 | CASSTTGTGEQETQYF | TGTGCCAGCAGCACGACTGGGACAGGGGAACAAGAGACCCAGTACTTC
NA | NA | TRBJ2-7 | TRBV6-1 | CASSEATAGFYEQYF | TGTGCCAGCAGTGAAGCAACGGCGGGTTTCTACGAGCAGTACTTC
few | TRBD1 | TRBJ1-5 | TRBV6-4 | CARADRTQGREDQPQHF | TGTGCCAGGGCGGACAGGACACAGGGCAGGGAGGATCAGCCCCAGCATTTT
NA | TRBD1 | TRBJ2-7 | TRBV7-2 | CASSGTGKPYEQYF | TGTGCCAGCAGCGGGACAGGTAAACCCTACGAGCAGTACTTC
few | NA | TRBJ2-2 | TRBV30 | CAWSAPPTGPNTGELFF | TGTGCCTGGAGTGCCCCTCCTACAGGGCCGAACACCGGGGAGCTGTTTTTT
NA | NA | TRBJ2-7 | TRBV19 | CASSPRQVAPYEQYF | TGTGCCAGTAGTCCAAGACAGGTGGCTCCCTACGAGCAGTACTTC
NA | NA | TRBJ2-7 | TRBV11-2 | CASSLGLLGGEQYF | TGTGCCAGCAGCTTAGGACTCCTAGGTGGGGAGCAGTACTTC
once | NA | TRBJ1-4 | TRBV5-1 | CASSVTGGRTNEKLFF | TGCGCCAGCAGCGTCACCGGGGGTCGGACTAATGAAAAACTGTTTTTT
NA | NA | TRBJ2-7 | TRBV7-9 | CSSSLAGRQGGQYF | TGTTCCAGCAGCTTAGCGGGGCGACAGGGCGGGCAGTACTTC
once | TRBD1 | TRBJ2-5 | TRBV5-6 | CASSFVGQALETQYF | TGTGCCAGCAGCTTTGTGGGACAGGCCCTGGAGACCCAGTACTTC
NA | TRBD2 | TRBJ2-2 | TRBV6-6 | CASSYGSGRGTGELFF | TGTGCCAGCAGTTACGGGTCGGGGCGGGGGACCGGGGAGCTGTTTTTT
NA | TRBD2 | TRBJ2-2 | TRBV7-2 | CASSLVGGRGTGELFF | TGTGCCAGCAGCTTGGTTGGCGGGAGGGGCACCGGGGAGCTGTTTTTT
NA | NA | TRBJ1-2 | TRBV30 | CAWNSFRVLGGYTF | TGTGCCTGGAACTCTTTTCGCGTCCTCGGCGGCTATACCTTC
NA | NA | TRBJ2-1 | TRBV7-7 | CASSLYRAGVDNEQFF | TGTGCCAGCAGCTTATATCGGGCAGGGGTCGACAATGAGCAGTTCTTC
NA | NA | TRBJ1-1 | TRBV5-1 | CASSLEAEMMNTEAFF | TGCGCCAGCAGCTTGGAGGCGGAGATGATGAACACTGAAGCTTTCTTT
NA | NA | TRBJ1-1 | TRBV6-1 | CASPNVLGQGFF | TGTGCCAGCCCCAATGTATTAGGGCAGGGGTTCTTT
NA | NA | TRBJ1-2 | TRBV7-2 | CASSFRAGGGGYTF | TGTGCCAGCAGCTTTCGGGCCGGAGGCGGGGGCTACACCTTC
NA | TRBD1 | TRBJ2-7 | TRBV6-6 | CASSRQGPPQYEQYF | TGTGCCAGCAGCAGACAGGGCCCACCCCAGTACGAGCAGTACTTC
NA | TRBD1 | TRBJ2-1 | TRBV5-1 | CASSPSRDRSDNEQFF | TGCGCCAGCAGCCCCAGCCGGGACAGGTCAGACAATGAGCAGTTCTTC
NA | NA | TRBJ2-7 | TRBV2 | CASSEALSGVVNYEQYF | TGTGCCAGCAGTGAAGCGCTTTCGGGGGTCGTCAACTACGAGCAGTACTTC
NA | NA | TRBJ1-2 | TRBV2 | CASSDRLYYGYTF | TGTGCCAGCAGTGACAGGCTTTACTATGGCTACACCTTC
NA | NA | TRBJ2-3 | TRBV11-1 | CASSLDWGESDTQYF | TGTGCCAGCAGCTTAGATTGGGGGGAGAGTGATACGCAGTATTTT
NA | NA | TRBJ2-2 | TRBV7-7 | CASSLSVSGDPNTGELFF | TGTGCTAGCAGCTTATCAGTGAGCGGAGACCCTAACACCGGGGAGCTGTTTTTT
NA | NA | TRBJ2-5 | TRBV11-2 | CASSLGGERETQYF | TGTGCCAGCAGCTTGGGCGGGGAGAGGGAGACCCAGTACTTC
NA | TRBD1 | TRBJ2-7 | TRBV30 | CAWNIGGQGAGEQYF | TGTGCCTGGAACATCGGGGGACAGGGGGCAGGCGAGCAGTACTTC